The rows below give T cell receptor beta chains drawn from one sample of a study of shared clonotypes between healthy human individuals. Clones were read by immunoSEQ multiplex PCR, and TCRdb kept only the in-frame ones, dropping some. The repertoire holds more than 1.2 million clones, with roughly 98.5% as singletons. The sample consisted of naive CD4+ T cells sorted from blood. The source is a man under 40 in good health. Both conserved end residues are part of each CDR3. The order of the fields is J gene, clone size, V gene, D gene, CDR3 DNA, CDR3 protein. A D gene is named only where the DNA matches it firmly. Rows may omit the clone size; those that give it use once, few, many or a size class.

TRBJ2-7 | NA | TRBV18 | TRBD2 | TGTGCCAGCTCACCGACGGGGGGCGAGCAGTACTTC | CASSPTGGEQYF
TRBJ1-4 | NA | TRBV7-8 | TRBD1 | TGTGCCAGCAGCCCGTACCACAGGGGCGAGGGTGAAAAACTGTTTTTT | CASSPYHRGEGEKLFF
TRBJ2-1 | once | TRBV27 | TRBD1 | TGTGCCAGCAGTTTGGGGCAGACAGGGACCTACAATGAGCAGTTCTTC | CASSLGQTGTYNEQFF
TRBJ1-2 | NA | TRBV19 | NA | TGTGCCAGTAAAGGTCCCTCCAACTATGGCTACACCTTC | CASKGPSNYGYTF
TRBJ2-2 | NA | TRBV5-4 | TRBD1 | TGTGCCAGCAGCTTAAGACAGGGAGACACCGGGGAGCTGTTTTTT | CASSLRQGDTGELFF
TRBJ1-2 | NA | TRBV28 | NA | TGTGCCAGTAACATACAGGGTAGTGCCTATGGCTACACCTTC | CASNIQGSAYGYTF
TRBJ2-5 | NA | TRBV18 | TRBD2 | TGTGCCAGCTCAGGACTAGCGGGAGTTGAGACCCAGTACTTC | CASSGLAGVETQYF
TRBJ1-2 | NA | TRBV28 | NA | TGTGCCAGCAGTTTAGGAACAGGACTAAAGGGCTACACCTTC | CASSLGTGLKGYTF
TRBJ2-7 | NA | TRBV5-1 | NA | TGCGCCAGCAGCTTCTCAAGCCCCTACGAGCAGTACTTC | CASSFSSPYEQYF
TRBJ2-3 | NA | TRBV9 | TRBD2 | TGTGCCAGCAGCGTAGATATAGCGGGATCTGATACGCAGTATTTT | CASSVDIAGSDTQYF
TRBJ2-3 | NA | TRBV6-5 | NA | TGTGCCAGCAGTCTGGGTGGGAGTGTCACAGATACGCAGTATTTT | CASSLGGSVTDTQYF
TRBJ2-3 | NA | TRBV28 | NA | TGTGCCAGCAGTTTATCTCCCCAACAGGGTTCTAGCACAGATACGCAGTATTTT | CASSLSPQQGSSTDTQYF
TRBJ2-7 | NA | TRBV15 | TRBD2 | TGTGCCACCAGCAGGAATGGACTAGCCTCTAGCTCCTACGAGCAGTACTTC | CATSRNGLASSSYEQYF
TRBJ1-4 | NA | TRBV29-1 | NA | TGCAGCGTTGAAGATGGGGCAGAAAAACTGTTTTTT | CSVEDGAEKLFF
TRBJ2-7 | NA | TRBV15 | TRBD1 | TGTGCCACCGGAAGGGACAGGGTCAACGAGCAGTACTTC | CATGRDRVNEQYF
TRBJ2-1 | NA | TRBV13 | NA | TGTGCCAGCAGCTTAGACCGATGGCCCTCGGAGTACAATGAGCAGTTCTTC | CASSLDRWPSEYNEQFF
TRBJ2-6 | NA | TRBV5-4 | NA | TGTGCCAGCAGCTCGACGCTAGCTACTGGGGCCAACGTCCTGACTTTC | CASSSTLATGANVLTF
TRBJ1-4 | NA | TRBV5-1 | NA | TGCGCCAGCAGCTTAACTACAGCAACTAATGAAAAACTGTTTTTT | CASSLTTATNEKLFF
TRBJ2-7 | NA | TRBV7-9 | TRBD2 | TGTGCCAGCAGCTTTTTAGCGGGAGGTTACGAGCAGTACTTC | CASSFLAGGYEQYF
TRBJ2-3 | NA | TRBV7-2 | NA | TGTGCCAGCAGCTTAGCCACGGGTAAAGATACGCAGTATTTT | CASSLATGKDTQYF
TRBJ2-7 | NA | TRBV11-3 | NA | TGTGCCAGCAGCCCTCAGGGTTCCTACGAGCAGTACTTC | CASSPQGSYEQYF
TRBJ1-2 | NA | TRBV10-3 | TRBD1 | TGTGCCATCAGTGAGTCGTTGGGAAGGGGGCAGGACTATGGCTACACCTTC | CAISESLGRGQDYGYTF
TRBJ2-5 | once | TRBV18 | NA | TGTGCCAGCTCACCACCATCTGGGGTTGAGACCCAGTACTTC | CASSPPSGVETQYF
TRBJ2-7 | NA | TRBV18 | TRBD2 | TGTGCCAGCTCACCATTACCTACTAGCGGGAGATCCCACTACGAGCAGTACTTC | CASSPLPTSGRSHYEQYF
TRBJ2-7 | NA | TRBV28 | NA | TGTGCCAGCGGAGGGCCAGAGCAGTACTTC | CASGGPEQYF
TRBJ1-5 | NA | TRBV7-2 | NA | TGTGCCAGCAGCTTACCGACAGGTACCAATCAGCCCCAGCATTTT | CASSLPTGTNQPQHF
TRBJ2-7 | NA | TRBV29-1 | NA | TGCAGCGTGTCTTACTCCTACGAGCAGTACTTC | CSVSYSYEQYF